These T cell receptor beta chains were read from a single sample in a study of cytomegalovirus exposure and HLA in healthy donors. Assay used: immunoSEQ multiplex PCR; TCRdb lists only in-frame clones, some missing. The sample has 95,000 to 110,000 clones, over 65% seen once. Sequenced: PBMCs. The source is a woman in her forties in good health and CMV-seronegative. CDR3s include the opening cysteine and the closing phenylalanine or tryptophan. The D gene is left open where the match is weak. Rows may omit the clone size; those that give it use once, few, many or a size class.

TRBD2,TRBJ2-1,-,TRBV5-4,CASSLGGLAGFSYNEQFF,TGTGCCAGCAGCTTGGGCGGACTAGCGGGTTTCTCCTACAATGAGCAGTTCTTC
-,TRBJ2-1,few,TRBV9,CASSPSATAFAEQFF,TGTGCCAGCAGCCCTTCTGCGACAGCTTTCGCTGAGCAGTTCTTC
TRBD2,TRBJ2-1,-,TRBV4-1,CASSSRTGTSGDSYNEQFF,TGCGCCAGCAGCTCAAGGACCGGGACTAGCGGGGACTCCTACAATGAGCAGTTCTTC
TRBD2,TRBJ2-1,-,TRBV6-5,CASSLSGSSYNEQFF,TGTGCCAGCAGTCTCAGCGGGAGCTCCTACAATGAGCAGTTCTTC
-,TRBJ2-7,-,TRBV28,CASSSSVSDGEYEQYF,TGTGCCAGCAGTTCGAGTGTATCAGACGGGGAATACGAGCAGTACTTC
TRBD1,TRBJ1-2,-,TRBV6-5,CASRLQGADGYTF,TGTGCCAGCAGACTACAGGGGGCGGATGGCTACACCTTC
-,TRBJ1-5,-,TRBV29-1,CSVSQPQHF,TGCAGCGTTTCACAGCCCCAGCATTTT
TRBD1,TRBJ2-3,-,TRBV7-9,CASRHRGDYTDTQYF,TGTGCCAGCCGACACAGGGGAGACTACACAGATACGCAGTATTTT
-,TRBJ1-5,-,TRBV2,CASSAQGLGNQPQHF,TGTGCCAGCAGTGCACAGGGTCTTGGCAATCAGCCCCAGCATTTT
-,TRBJ1-1,once,TRBV28,CASSLPGAGEAFF,TGTGCCAGCAGTTTACCAGGGGCCGGTGAAGCTTTCTTT
TRBD2,TRBJ2-3,-,TRBV7-6,CASSLEVASGSGNTQYF,TGTGCCAGCAGCTTAGAAGTAGCTAGCGGGAGTGGAAATACGCAGTATTTT
TRBD2,TRBJ2-3,-,TRBV27,CASSFLRSGSTSTDTQYF,TGTGCCAGCAGTTTCCTCCGTAGCGGGAGCACTAGCACAGATACGCAGTATTTT
-,TRBJ2-1,-,TRBV7-9,CASSHLLRGSYNEQFF,TGTGCCAGCAGTCACCTCTTGCGGGGCTCCTACAATGAGCAGTTCTTC
-,TRBJ2-3,-,TRBV11-2,CASSLGLDTQYF,TGTGCCAGCAGCCTCGGTTTAGATACGCAGTATTTT
TRBD1,TRBJ2-7,-,TRBV7-2,CASSRLQGTLTYEQYF,TGTGCCAGCAGTCGATTACAGGGGACGCTAACCTACGAGCAGTACTTC
-,TRBJ2-1,few,TRBV10-3,CAIIESSSYNEQFF,TGTGCCATCATTGAATCCAGCTCCTACAATGAGCAGTTCTTC
-,TRBJ1-2,few,TRBV5-5,CASSFRDKGGGYTF,TGTGCCAGCAGCTTCCGGGACAAAGGTGGCGGCTACACCTTC
TRBD2,TRBJ2-5,-,TRBV4-2,CASSQFLGGRVGETQYF,TGTGCCAGCAGCCAATTCCTCGGCGGGAGGGTAGGAGAGACCCAGTACTTC
-,TRBJ2-7,-,TRBV10-1,CASSEGHHEQYF,TGCGCCAGCAGTGAGGGCCACCACGAGCAGTACTTC
-,TRBJ1-5,-,TRBV7-9,CASSFSGEGKPQHF,TGTGCCAGCAGCTTTTCGGGAGAAGGGAAACCCCAGCATTTT
-,TRBJ1-2,-,TRBV7-2,CASSLSGGYGYTF,TGTGCCAGCAGCTTATCGGGAGGCTATGGCTACACCTTC
TRBD2,TRBJ2-7,-,TRBV11-1,CASSPQTSRSSYEQYF,TGTGCCAGCAGCCCCCAGACTAGCAGAAGCTCCTACGAGCAGTACTTC
TRBD1,TRBJ2-7,few,TRBV5-1,CASSTSGTGDIDEQYF,TGCGCCAGCAGCACTTCCGGGACAGGGGACATCGACGAGCAGTACTTC
-,TRBJ2-5,-,TRBV7-7,CASSLVRRGETQYF,TGTGCTAGCAGCTTAGTCCGCCGAGGAGAGACCCAGTACTTC
-,TRBJ2-7,-,TRBV12-2,CASRSLFRAGTSEYEQYF,TGTGCAAGTCGCTCCCTCTTCCGCGCCGGGACTAGCGAATACGAGCAGTACTTC
-,TRBJ1-1,-,TRBV28,CASSSQGTEAFF,TGTGCCAGCAGTTCCCAGGGCACTGAAGCTTTCTTT
-,TRBJ1-1,-,TRBV15,CATSRQLGGNTEAFF,TGTGCCACCAGTAGGCAGCTGGGGGGGAACACTGAAGCTTTCTTT
-,TRBJ1-6,-,TRBV27,CASSLKPTNSPLHF,TGTGCCAGCAGTTTAAAGCCTACCAATTCACCCCTCCACTTT
-,TRBJ1-1,-,TRBV4-3,CASSQPDRYGEAFF,TGCGCCAGCAGCCAACCGGACAGATATGGTGAAGCTTTCTTT
-,TRBJ1-1,-,TRBV2,CASSETENTEAFF,TGTGCCAGCAGTGAGACAGAGAACACTGAAGCTTTCTTT
TRBD1,TRBJ2-7,-,TRBV11-1,CASSYVLQGTEQYF,TGTGCCAGCAGCTACGTCCTACAGGGGACCGAGCAGTACTTC
TRBD2,TRBJ2-1,few,TRBV7-9,CASSLGLAGNEQFF,TGTGCCAGCAGCCTGGGACTAGCGGGTAATGAGCAGTTCTTC
-,TRBJ2-5,-,TRBV5-4,CASSLGGRETQYF,TGTGCCAGCAGCTTGGGAGGTCGGGAGACCCAGTACTTC
TRBD1,TRBJ2-1,-,TRBV11-3,CASSRERPIRGRNEQFF,TGTGCCAGCAGCCGAGAGAGACCAATTAGGGGGCGCAATGAGCAGTTCTTC
-,TRBJ1-1,-,TRBV7-8,CASSLGFREAFF,TGTGCCAGCAGCTTAGGGTTTCGGGAAGCTTTCTTT
TRBD1,TRBJ1-2,once,TRBV27,CASSGQGHGYTF,TGTGCCAGCAGTGGACAGGGACATGGCTACACCTTC
-,TRBJ2-1,once,TRBV5-6,CASSFDRVSSYNEQFF,TGTGCCAGCAGCTTCGACCGGGTAAGCTCCTACAATGAGCAGTTCTTC
TRBD1,TRBJ1-1,-,TRBV11-2,CASSPQQGMNTEAFF,TGTGCCAGCAGCCCCCAACAGGGGATGAACACTGAAGCTTTCTTT
-,TRBJ1-4,-,TRBV7-9,CASSPQEATNEKLFF,TGTGCCAGCAGCCCCCAGGAGGCAACTAATGAAAAACTGTTTTTT
TRBD1,TRBJ1-1,-,TRBV11-2,CASSLVSGGRRLDTEAFF,TGTGCCAGCAGCTTAGTTTCAGGGGGTCGGAGGTTGGACACTGAAGCTTTCTTT
TRBD1,TRBJ1-1,-,TRBV19,CASTDRGNTEAFF,TGTGCCAGTACGGACAGGGGTAACACTGAAGCTTTCTTT
TRBD2,TRBJ2-7,few,TRBV27,CASSSPGLADEQYF,TGTGCCAGCAGTTCACCGGGACTAGCGGACGAGCAGTACTTC
TRBD1,TRBJ1-3,-,TRBV14,CASSPGTGGAGNTIYF,TGTGCCAGCAGCCCCGGGACAGGGGGCGCCGGAAACACCATATATTTT
-,TRBJ1-1,-,TRBV6-5,CASSYGEGVLRQAFF,TGTGCCAGCAGTTACGGGGAGGGGGTTTTGAGGCAAGCTTTCTTT
-,TRBJ1-5,-,TRBV18,CASSPGLDQPQHF,TGTGCCAGCTCACCAGGACTCGATCAGCCCCAGCATTTT
-,TRBJ2-3,-,TRBV6-5,CASGRERPTDTQYF,TGTGCCAGCGGGCGGGAACGTCCCACAGATACGCAGTATTTT
-,TRBJ1-5,-,TRBV5-8,CASSLTGWAGNQPQHF,TGTGCCAGCAGCTTGACAGGGTGGGCCGGCAATCAGCCCCAGCATTTT
-,TRBJ2-5,-,TRBV6-5,CASIQGGRRQETQYF,TGTGCCAGCATACAGGGTGGACGAAGGCAAGAGACCCAGTACTTC
TRBD2,TRBJ2-1,-,TRBV7-6,CASSLKGTRRDEQFF,TGTGCCAGCAGCTTAAAAGGGACTAGGAGAGATGAGCAGTTCTTC
TRBD1,TRBJ2-2,-,TRBV9,CASSVRQGFTGELFF,TGTGCCAGCAGCGTACGACAGGGTTTCACCGGGGAGCTGTTTTTT
-,TRBJ2-5,-,TRBV11-1,CASTAGGIGETQYF,TGTGCCAGCACCGCCGGAGGGATAGGTGAGACCCAGTACTTC
TRBD1,TRBJ2-7,once,TRBV11-2,CASSHHRTGPYEQYF,TGTGCCAGCAGCCACCATCGGACAGGGCCCTACGAGCAGTACTTC
-,TRBJ1-1,few,TRBV7-3,CASSLNSGSNTEAFF,TGTGCCAGCAGCTTAAATTCAGGGTCAAACACTGAAGCTTTCTTT
TRBD1,TRBJ2-1,-,TRBV29-1,CSARQGANEQFF,TGCAGCGCGCGACAGGGGGCCAATGAGCAGTTCTTC
TRBD2,TRBJ2-1,-,TRBV20-1,CSAKLADRQFF,TGCAGTGCCAAACTAGCGGATCGGCAGTTCTTC
-,TRBJ2-7,few,TRBV4-3,CASSQASDSDYYEQYF,TGCGCCAGCAGCCAAGCTAGCGACTCCGATTACTACGAGCAGTACTTC
TRBD2,TRBJ2-1,-,TRBV7-8,CASSSRGSSGRGDEQFF,TGTGCCAGCAGCTCACGGGGGTCAAGCGGGAGGGGAGATGAGCAGTTCTTC
-,TRBJ1-2,-,TRBV7-3,CASSLTAGNYGYTF,TGTGCCAGCAGCTTAACTGCGGGGAACTATGGCTACACCTTC
-,TRBJ1-4,-,TRBV2,CASSEISTREKLFF,TGTGCCAGCAGTGAAATTTCAACTCGGGAAAAACTGTTTTTT
-,TRBJ2-1,-,TRBV18,CASSPQGGGEQFF,TGTGCCAGCTCACCTCAGGGGGGCGGTGAGCAGTTCTTC